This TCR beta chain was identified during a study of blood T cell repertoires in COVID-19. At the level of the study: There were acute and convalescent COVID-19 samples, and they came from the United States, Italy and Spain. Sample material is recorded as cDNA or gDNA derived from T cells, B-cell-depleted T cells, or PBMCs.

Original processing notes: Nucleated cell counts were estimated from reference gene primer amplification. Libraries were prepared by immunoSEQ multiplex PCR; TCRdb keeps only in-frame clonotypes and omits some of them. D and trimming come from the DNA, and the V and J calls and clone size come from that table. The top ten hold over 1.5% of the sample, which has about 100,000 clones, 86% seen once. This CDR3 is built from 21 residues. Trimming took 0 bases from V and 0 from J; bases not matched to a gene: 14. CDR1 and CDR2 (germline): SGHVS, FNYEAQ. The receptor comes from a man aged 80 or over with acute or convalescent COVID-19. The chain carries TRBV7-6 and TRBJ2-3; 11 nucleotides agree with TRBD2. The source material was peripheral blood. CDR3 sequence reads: CASSLAPRGTSGSLSTDTQYF. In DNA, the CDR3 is TGTGCCAGCAGCTTAGCGCCCAGGGGCACTAGCGGGAGTCTCAGCACAGATACGCAGTATTTT.